The source of this T cell receptor beta chain is a study of shared clonotypes between healthy human individuals. Authors' analysis steps: Quality scores were absent from the junction-only immunoSEQ sequences, so filtering differed. Produced via immunoSEQ multiplex PCR; TCRdb's table is partial and in-frame only. V, J and clone size reflect that table, while D and trimming were determined from the DNA. Of over 2 million clones detected, over 85% appear once; the ten largest clones hold 0.13%. Trimming shortened V by 3 bases and J by 3 bases, and 14 bases separated the two germline ends. Germline V gene lookup returns CDR1 GTSNPN and CDR2 SVGIG (reference sequence). The CDR3 has 14 residues.

Sequencing was performed on naive CD4+ T cells sorted from blood. Subset given: CD45RA+ positively selected. The rearrangement links TRBV30 to TRBJ2-5; maybe TRBD1 (5 bases). This sequence originates from a man younger than 30 in good health. The CDR3 DNA follows: TGTGCCTGGAGGGGCGACAGCACCAAAGAGACCCAGTACTTC. It translates to CAWRGDSTKETQYF.